This entry describes one TCR beta chain. This sample is drawn from a study of blood T cells in healthy people across ages. V was pared by 4 bases and J by 5 bases, with 2 bases of the junction left unmatched. The CDR3 has 12 amino acids. Germline V lookup: CDR1 SGHRS, CDR2 YFSETQ. A second PCR of 7 to 11 cycles used a sample-barcoded 5' primer and a J-beta primer mix. TCRdb redid the calling of the 5' RACE reads with MiXCR, one entry per CDR3 protein. The sample yields about 750,000 distinct CDR3 sequences, about 53% seen once. The sequence derives from a man older than 75 in good health. The J gene is TRBJ1-2, the V gene TRBV5-1, with 7 bases aligning to TRBD1. The sample comprised blood. CDR3 region: CASSTGQYGYTF. The CDR3 DNA is TGCGCCAGCAGCACGGGACAGTATGGCTACACCTTC.